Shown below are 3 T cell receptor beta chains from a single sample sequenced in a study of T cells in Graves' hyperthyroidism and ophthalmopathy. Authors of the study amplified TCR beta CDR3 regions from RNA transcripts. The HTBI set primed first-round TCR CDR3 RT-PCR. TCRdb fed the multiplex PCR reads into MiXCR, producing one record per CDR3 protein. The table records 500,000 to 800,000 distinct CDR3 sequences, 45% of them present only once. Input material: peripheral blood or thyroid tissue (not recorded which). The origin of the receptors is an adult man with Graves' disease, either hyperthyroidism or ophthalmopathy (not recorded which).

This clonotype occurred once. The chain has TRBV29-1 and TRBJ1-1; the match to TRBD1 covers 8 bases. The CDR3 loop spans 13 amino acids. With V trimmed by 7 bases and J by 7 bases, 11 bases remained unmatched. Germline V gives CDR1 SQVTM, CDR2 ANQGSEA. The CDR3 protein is CSASGTGQLEAFF. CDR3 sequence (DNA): TGCAGCGCATCCGGGACAGGACAACTTGAAGCTTTCTTT.

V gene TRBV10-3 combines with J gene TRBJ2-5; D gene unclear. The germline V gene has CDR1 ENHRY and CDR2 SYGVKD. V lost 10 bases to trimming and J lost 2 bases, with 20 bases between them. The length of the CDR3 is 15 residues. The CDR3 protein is CASSVGRTLQETQYF. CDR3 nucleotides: TGTGCCAGCAGCGTAGGACGGACCTTACAAGAGACCCAGTACTTC.

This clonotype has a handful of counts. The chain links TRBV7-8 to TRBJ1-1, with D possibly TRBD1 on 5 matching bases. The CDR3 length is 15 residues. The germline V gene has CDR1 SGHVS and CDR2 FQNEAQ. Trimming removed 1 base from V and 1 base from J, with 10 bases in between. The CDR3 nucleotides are TGTGCCAGCAGCTTAGGATCGACAGCGAACACTGAAGCTTTCTTT. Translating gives CASSLGSTANTEAFF. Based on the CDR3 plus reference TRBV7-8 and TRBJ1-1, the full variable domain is GAGVSQSPRYKVAKRGQDVALRCDPISGHVSLFWYQQALGQGPEFLTYFQNEAQLDKSGLPSDRFFAERPEGSVSTLKIQRTQQEDSAVYLCASSLGSTANTEAFFGQGTRLTVV.